This T cell receptor beta chain came from a study of OX40 agonist ivuxolimab in advanced cancers. Whole-study results and caveats: The investigators did not determine what antigen specificity the expanded peripheral T cells had. More expanded clones were seen, on average, in CD8+ T cells than in CD4+.

Germline V gives CDR1 SGHVS, CDR2 FQNEAQ. Unmatched junction bases numbered 7, after V lost 2 bases and J lost 6 bases. This CDR3 has 14 residues. Of note for this clone: Its antigen is as yet unknown.

Profiled with immunoSEQ multiplex PCR; TCRdb holds only in-frame clones, not every one. The sample has around 70,000 clones; over 75% are singletons. The rearrangement links TRBV7-8 to TRBJ2-7; 7 positions agree with TRBD1. The starting material was CD4+ or CD8+ T cells sorted from blood, obtained in a trial of the OX40 agonist ivuxolimab. The receptor was derived from an adult with an advanced solid tumor such as melanoma, head and neck, liver or kidney cancer. The DNA of the CDR3 is TGTGCCAGCAGCTTAACAGGGGAAGGAAGCGAGCAGTACTTC. Amino acid sequence: CASSLTGEGSEQYF.